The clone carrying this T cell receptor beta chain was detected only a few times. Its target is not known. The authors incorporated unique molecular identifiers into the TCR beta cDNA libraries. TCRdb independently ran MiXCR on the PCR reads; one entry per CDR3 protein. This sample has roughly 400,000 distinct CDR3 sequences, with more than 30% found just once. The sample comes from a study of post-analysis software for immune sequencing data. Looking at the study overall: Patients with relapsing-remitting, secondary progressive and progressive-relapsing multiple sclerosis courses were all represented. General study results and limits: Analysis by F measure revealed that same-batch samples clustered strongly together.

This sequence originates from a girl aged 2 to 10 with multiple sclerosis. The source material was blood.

The CDR3 here is CSVSLLSRGTYNEQFF. CDR3 in DNA: TGCAGTGTTAGCCTCCTTTCGAGGGGAACCTACAATGAGCAGTTCTTC. The chain links TRBV20-1 to TRBJ2-1; either TRBD1 or TRBD2 may supply D (5 bases each). The V end lost 7 bases, the J end lost 2 bases, and 21 bases lay between the germline ends. Germline V gene sequence: CDR1 DFQATT, CDR2 SNEGSKA (reference sequence). This CDR3 contains 16 residues.